A single sample is the source of the 15 T cell receptor beta chains below, sequenced in a study of blood T cells in healthy people across ages. Then a second PCR, running about 7 to 11 cycles, was carried out with a sample-barcoded 5' primer and a J-beta primer mix. Each CDR3 protein gets one entry after TCRdb re-called the 5' RACE reads with MiXCR. The data show over a million distinct CDR3 sequences, approximately 42% seen once. The specimen was blood. Every receptor here comes from a woman aged 18-29 years in good health.

This clonotype has a handful of counts. V gene TRBV7-2 combines with J gene TRBJ2-7, with 8 bases aligning to TRBD1. Trimming took 5 bases from V and 4 from J; bases not matched to a gene: 13. Germline V lookup: CDR1 SGHTA, CDR2 FQGNSA. The CDR3 is made up of 16 amino acids. The CDR3 here is CASSQYLTGDQYEQYF. The CDR3, as DNA: TGTGCCAGCAGCCAATACTTGACAGGGGATCAGTACGAGCAGTACTTC.

The rearrangement uses TRBV20-1 and TRBJ1-2; perhaps TRBD1 as D (6 bases). CDR3 length: 14 residues. Looked up from germline, CDR1 is DFQATT and CDR2 is SNEGSKA (reference sequence). With 0 bases removed from V and 6 bases from J, the gap between germline ends came to 14 bases. The CDR3 region is CSARDPGARDGYTF. The DNA of the CDR3 is TGCAGTGCTAGAGATCCGGGGGCGAGGGATGGCTACACCTTC.

This clonotype has just one count. Just one base apart from a much larger clone, this may be a read error. The chain links TRBV5-1 to TRBJ1-1; D might be TRBD1 (5 bases). Germline V gene data show CDR1 as SGHRS and CDR2 as YFSETQ. The CDR3 runs to 14 residues. V was cut by 7 bases and J by 5 bases, with 18 bases left in between. CDR3 in DNA: TGCGCCAGCGGCGCCGGGGCCCGCGGGACTGAAGCTTTCTTT. Translating gives CASGAGARGTEAFF.

The chain is built from TRBV27 and TRBJ2-1; 7 nucleotides agree with TRBD2. V was clipped by 3 bases and J by 5 bases; unmatched bases: 7. The CDR3 consists of 15 residues. Looked up from germline, CDR1 is MNHEY and CDR2 is SMNVEV (reference sequence). In DNA form, the CDR3 reads TGTGCCAGCAGTTTCAGGCTAGCGGTGGACAATGAGCAGTTCTTC. It translates to CASSFRLAVDNEQFF.

The chain links TRBV30 to TRBJ2-4; TRBD1 aligns across 7 bases. CDR3 length: 13 amino acids. Unmatched junction bases numbered 6, after V lost 7 bases and J lost 3 bases. Per the germline V gene, CDR1 is GTSNPN and CDR2 is SVGIG (reference sequence). The CDR3 spells CAYRGWGKNIQYF. Written as DNA, the CDR3 is TGTGCCTACAGGGGATGGGGCAAAAACATTCAGTACTTC.

The chain links TRBV7-8 to TRBJ1-6; D not resolved. The CDR3 sequence is 15 residues long. V was pared by 4 bases and J by 10 bases, with 17 bases between. Germline CDR1 reads SGHVS; CDR2 reads FQNEAQ. In DNA form, the CDR3 reads TGTGCCAGCAGCTCCGCGGTGTGGGAGAGGTCACCCCTCCACTTT. Its protein is CASSSAVWERSPLHF.

Points on this clonotype: Compared with germline, one end of the junction differs, possibly owing to a read error. J is TRBJ1-3 and V is TRBV27; D might be TRBD1 (6 bases). Germline V CDR1 and CDR2: MNHEY, SMNVEV (reference sequence). The CDR3 sequence is 13 residues long. The CDR3 here is CASSPRGANTIYF. The DNA of the CDR3 is TGTGCTAGCAGTCCCCGGGGGGCAAACACCATATATTTT.

This clonotype was counted only a few times. The chain couples TRBV3-1 to TRBJ2-7; 8 positions match TRBD1. The CDR3 extends over 14 amino acids. The germline CDR1 and CDR2 sequences are LGHDT and YNNKEL (reference sequence). The junction had 4 bases not matched to a gene; V was cut back by 3 bases and J by 3 bases. The chain's CDR3 is CASSHYGQGYEQYF. CDR3 in DNA: TGTGCCAGCAGCCATTACGGACAGGGCTACGAGCAGTACTTC.

This clonotype appeared a few times. The chain recombines TRBV27 with TRBJ2-7; 8 bases agree with TRBD2. The CDR3 totals 12 residues. Germline values: CDR1 MNHEY, CDR2 SMNVEV (reference sequence). J was trimmed by 7 bases and V by 11 bases; bases with no gene match: 10. For the CDR3, the DNA is TGTGCCGCGGGAGGTTTCGGGATTGAGCAGTACTTC. The encoded protein is CAAGGFGIEQYF.

This clonotype was found a few times. The chain recombines TRBV5-1 with TRBJ2-2, with D perhaps TRBD2 (6 bases). Trimming removed 3 bases from V and 0 bases from J, with 15 bases in between. In germline, CDR1 is SGHRS, CDR2 YFSETQ. The CDR3 has 17 amino acids. The CDR3 loop reads CASSSGGGGANTGELFF. In nucleotides, the CDR3 is TGCGCCAGCAGCTCCGGGGGTGGCGGAGCGAACACCGGGGAGCTGTTTTTT.

Ten or more counts support this clonotype. A junction boundary mismatches the germline segment, possibly from a read error. The rearrangement joins TRBV7-7 to TRBJ2-1; D is undetermined. CDR1 SSHAT and CDR2 FNYEAQ come from the germline V gene (reference sequence). CDR3 length: 13 residues. The CDR3, as DNA: TGTGCTAGCAGCTTGGTGGGCCACAATGAGCAGTTCTTC. Protein: CASSLVGHNEQFF.

Notes on this clonotype: At one boundary the junction diverges from the germline segment, which might be a read error. The chain links TRBV29-1 to TRBJ2-7, with TRBD2 as a possible D gene (5 bases). Germline V gene lookup returns CDR1 SQVTM and CDR2 ANQGSEA. The CDR3 is made up of 13 amino acids. CDR3 bases: TGCAGCGTCAGGTCTAGCAGACCCTACGGGCAGTACTTC. Translation: CSVRSSRPYGQYF.

This clonotype was detected once. This chain connects TRBV11-2 to TRBJ2-7, with a weak D call TRBD1 (5 bases). Trimming removed 7 bases at V and 2 bases at J, with 18 bases between. Germline CDR1 and CDR2: SGHAT and FQNNGV. CDR3 length: 15 residues. The CDR3 DNA sequence: TGTGCCAGCACCTTGACCGACAGTCCCACCTACGAGCAGTACTTC. Protein: CASTLTDSPTYEQYF.

The chain couples TRBV5-1 to TRBJ2-2, with a tentative D call TRBD2 (5 bases). Germline values: CDR1 SGHRS, CDR2 YFSETQ. Trimming took off 4 bases at V and 4 bases at J, with 14 bases between the two ends. The CDR3 sequence is 15 residues long. The CDR3 coding sequence is TGCGCCAGCAGCCCTGGGAGCTCTGGCACCGGGGAGCTGTTTTTT. Amino acid sequence: CASSPGSSGTGELFF.

The rearrangement uses TRBV28 and TRBJ1-1; D might be TRBD1 (5 bases). V was trimmed by 2 bases and J by 5 bases, leaving 12 bases between them. The CDR3 length is 14 residues. CDR1 is MDHEN and CDR2 is SYDVKM in the germline V gene. The CDR3 bases are TGTGCCAGCAGTTTACGAGGGGAGGGGACTGAAGCTTTCTTT. Translation: CASSLRGEGTEAFF.